The 19 T cell receptor beta chains reported below all come from one sample, sequenced in a study of type 1 regulatory T cells. TCRdb itself ran the reads through MiXCR, one entry per CDR3 protein. The table records 80,000 to 100,000 distinct CDR3 sequences, roughly 31% of them present only once. Input material: CD4+ T cells, either the whole sample or a sorted fraction (not recorded which). Source of these receptors: a human donor in good health.

This clonotype has more than one count but fewer than ten. This chain joins TRBV29-1 and TRBJ2-2; TRBD1 aligns across 8 bases. Germline lookup yields CDR1 SQVTM and CDR2 ANQGSEA. Trimming cost V 7 bases and J 4 bases; bases outside gene matches: 14. The CDR3 totals 16 residues. CDR3 in amino acids: CSGLRAGGVSTGELFF. The CDR3 nucleotides read TGCAGCGGTCTTCGGGCAGGGGGCGTCAGCACCGGGGAGCTGTTTTTT.

The chain combines TRBV7-3 with TRBJ2-7, with 7 nucleotides matching TRBD1. Germline loops: CDR1 SGHTA, CDR2 FQGTGA. The J segment lost 2 bases and the V segment lost 3 bases, leaving 4 bases of the junction unmatched. The CDR3 is made up of 14 amino acids. As DNA, the CDR3 is TGTGCCAGCAGCTTCGGACAGGACGCCTACGAGCAGTACTTC. Translation gives CASSFGQDAYEQYF. Full variable domain (remainder filled in from reference TRBV7-3 and TRBJ2-7): GAGVSQTPSNKVTEKGKYVELRCDPISGHTALYWYRQSLGQGPEFLIYFQGTGAADDSGLPNDRFFAVRPEGSVSTLKIQRTERGDSAVYLCASSFGQDAYEQYFGPGTRLTVT.

Only a few counts were recorded for this clonotype. This rearrangement joins TRBV7-8 to TRBJ2-7; 7 bases fit TRBD2. The ends lost 0 bases at V and 3 bases at J; junction bases unmatched: 8. This CDR3 has 16 residues. Per the germline V gene, CDR1 is SGHVS and CDR2 is FQNEAQ. The CDR3 loop is CASSLAGGQRGYEQYF. DNA for the CDR3: TGTGCCAGCAGCTTAGCAGGCGGCCAGCGGGGCTACGAGCAGTACTTC.

V is TRBV18 and J is TRBJ2-1, with TRBD1 matching 7 bases. V gave up 4 bases and J gave up 0 bases; unmatched junction bases: 3. There are 15 residues in the CDR3. Germline loops: CDR1 KGHSH, CDR2 LQKENI. The CDR3 bases are TGTGCCAGCTCACTGGGACAGAGCTCCTACAATGAGCAGTTCTTC. Protein sequence: CASSLGQSSYNEQFF.

The chain carries TRBV7-3 and TRBJ2-3, with 8 nucleotides matching TRBD2. Per the germline V gene, CDR1 is SGHTA and CDR2 is FQGTGA. The CDR3 is made up of 16 amino acids. V gave up 4 bases and J gave up 0 bases; unmatched junction bases: 6. This CDR3 reads CASSSGASGSTDTQYF. DNA of the CDR3: TGTGCCAGCAGCTCCGGGGCTAGCGGGAGCACAGATACGCAGTATTTT. The full variable domain, completed using reference TRBV7-3 and TRBJ2-3, is GAGVSQTPSNKVTEKGKYVELRCDPISGHTALYWYRQSLGQGPEFLIYFQGTGAADDSGLPNDRFFAVRPEGSVSTLKIQRTERGDSAVYLCASSSGASGSTDTQYFGPGTRLTVL.

The rearrangement uses TRBV29-1 and TRBJ2-3; D is undetermined. This CDR3 is built from 11 residues. Germline-derived CDR1 and CDR2 are SQVTM and ANQGSEA. V was trimmed by 5 bases and J by 4 bases, leaving 7 bases between them. This CDR3 is CSVRVADTQYF. The DNA for the CDR3 is TGCAGCGTTAGGGTCGCAGATACGCAGTATTTT.

This clonotype was recorded a few times. This rearrangement joins TRBV23-1 to TRBJ2-5; D remains ambiguous. TRBV23-1 falls under the ORF class, with uncertain function. The V and J ends lost 2 bases and 1 base respectively, with 11 bases between them. The CDR3 is 15 amino acids. The CDR3 reads CASSQPRTSQETQYF. In DNA, the CDR3 is TGCGCCAGCAGTCAACCCAGGACGAGCCAAGAGACCCAGTACTTC.

The chain links TRBV5-1 to TRBJ2-7; D is possibly TRBD2 (6 bases). Looked up from germline, CDR1 is SGHRS and CDR2 is YFSETQ. This CDR3 region has 14 residues. V was clipped by 4 bases and J by 2 bases, with 13 bases between them. CDR3 bases: TGCGCCAGCAGCATGACTAGTTCCACCTACGAGCAGTACTTC. It is translated as CASSMTSSTYEQYF.

This clonotype has more than one count but fewer than ten. The genes are TRBV24-1 and TRBJ2-1, with TRBD2 matching 9 bases. This CDR3 has 15 amino acids. V lost 0 bases, J lost 6 bases, and 2 bases stayed unmatched. Germline CDR1 and CDR2: KGHDR and SFDVKD. The CDR3 region has the DNA TGTGCCACCAGTGATTTGGGGGGACTAGCCAATGAGCAGTTCTTC. It is translated as CATSDLGGLANEQFF.

This clonotype appeared a few times. This chain uses TRBV5-1 with TRBJ2-1; 8 bases are shared with TRBD1. In germline, CDR1 is SGHRS, CDR2 YFSETQ. J lost 8 bases, V lost 0 bases, and 7 bases had no gene match. The CDR3 has 15 residues. CDR3 in DNA: TGCGCCAGCAGCTTGGGAGCAGGGGGCACAGATGAGCAGTTCTTC. Its protein product is CASSLGAGGTDEQFF. Variable domain in full (rest from reference TRBV5-1 and TRBJ2-1): KAGVTQTPRYLIKTRGQQVTLSCSPISGHRSVSWYQQTPGQGLQFLFEYFSETQRNKGNFPGRFSGRQFSNSRSEMNVSTLELGDSALYLCASSLGAGGTDEQFFGPGTRLTVL.

This clonotype has more than one count but fewer than ten. The genes are TRBV15 and TRBJ1-4; D not certain. This CDR3 spans 16 amino acids. Germline-derived CDR1 and CDR2 are LNHNV and YYDKDF (reference sequence). Trimming took 0 bases from V and 7 from J, leaving 15 bases between them. CDR3 coding DNA: TGTGCCACCAGCAGAGATCCTGCGGGGAGTGGTGAAAAACTGTTTTTT. This gives the protein CATSRDPAGSGEKLFF.

This clonotype came up a few times. One end of the junction fails to match germline, which may point to a read error. The chain carries TRBV7-8 and TRBJ2-2, with 10 bases fitting TRBD2. This CDR3 spans 15 amino acids. Germline CDR1 and CDR2: SGHVS and FQNEAQ. The chain's CDR3 is CASSLLAGVPGKLFF. Here the CDR3 DNA reads TGTGCCAGCAGCCTCCTAGCGGGAGTTCCCGGGAAGCTGTTTTTT.

This clonotype occurred a few times. The J gene is TRBJ2-1, the V gene TRBV7-2, with D unclear. Germline CDR1 and CDR2: SGHTA and FQGNSA. V lost 5 bases and J 8 bases, leaving 13 bases between the germline ends. This CDR3 spans 13 amino acids. CDR3 amino acids: CASSPFSTHEQFF. CDR3 nucleotide sequence: TGTGCCAGCAGCCCCTTTTCCACCCATGAGCAGTTCTTC.

The chain employs TRBV30 and TRBJ1-2, with D perhaps TRBD1 (5 bases). CDR3 length equals 14 residues. V was clipped by 2 bases and J by 4 bases, with 14 bases between them. The germline V gene encodes CDR1 GTSNPN and CDR2 SVGIG (reference sequence). CDR3 nucleotide sequence: TGTGCCTGGAGTTTACGCAGGGACGGCTATGGCTACACCTTC. As protein: CAWSLRRDGYGYTF.

This clonotype was seen only a few times. As DNA, the CDR3 is TGTGCCATCGGGGGGCGCGTGAATGAGCAGTTCTTC. Its translation: CAIGGRVNEQFF. This chain links TRBV10-3 with TRBJ2-1; D possibly uses TRBD1 or TRBD2 (6 bases each). Germline V lookup: CDR1 ENHRY, CDR2 SYGVKD. The CDR3 is 12 residues long. The V and J ends lost 8 bases and 7 bases respectively, with 12 bases between them.

At least ten counts were recorded for this clonotype. This chain uses TRBV5-4 with TRBJ2-5; D is possibly TRBD1 (5 bases). The CDR3 has 13 amino acids. The ends were cut back, 4 bases at V and 2 bases at J, with 9 bases in the middle. CDR1 and CDR2 (germline): SGHNT, YYREEE (reference sequence). CDR3 loop: CASSKTEQETQYF. DNA for the CDR3: TGTGCCAGCAGCAAGACAGAACAAGAGACCCAGTACTTC. Full variable domain (rest looked up from reference TRBV5-4 and TRBJ2-5): ETGVTQSPTHLIKTRGQQVTLRCSSQSGHNTVSWYQQALGQGPQFIFQYYREEENGRGNFPPRFSGLQFPNYSSELNVNALELDDSALYLCASSKTEQETQYFGPGTRLLVL.

This chain joins TRBV18 and TRBJ2-2; D is possibly TRBD1 (5 bases). CDR1 is KGHSH and CDR2 is LQKENI in the germline V gene. V shed 2 bases and J shed 5 bases, with 12 bases lying between them. This CDR3 has 15 residues. The CDR3 region is CASSPGQIGTGELFF. DNA for the CDR3: TGTGCCAGCTCACCAGGACAAATAGGAACCGGGGAGCTGTTTTTT. Looking up the rest from reference TRBV18 and TRBJ2-2 gives the full variable domain: NAGVMQNPRHLVRRRGQEARLRCSPMKGHSHVYWYRQLPEEGLKFMVYLQKENIIDESGMPKERFSAEFPKEGPSILRIQQVVRGDSAAYFCASSPGQIGTGELFFGEGSRLTVL.

This clonotype turned up a few times. This chain joins TRBV7-9 and TRBJ2-7, with D perhaps matching TRBD1 or TRBD2 (5 bases each). CDR1 is SEHNR and CDR2 is FQNEAQ in the germline V gene (reference sequence). The V gene lost 6 bases and the J gene lost 7 bases, with 10 bases spanning the gap. The CDR3 runs to 11 residues. This chain's CDR3 is CASRNGGEQYF. The CDR3 DNA follows: TGTGCCAGCAGGAATGGGGGAGAGCAGTACTTC. Using reference TRBV7-9 and TRBJ2-7 for the parts outside the CDR3, the full variable domain is DTGVSQNPRHKITKRGQNVTFRCDPISEHNRLYWYRQTLGQGPEFLTYFQNEAQLEKSRLLSDRFSAERPKGSFSTLEIQRTEQGDSAMYLCASRNGGEQYFGPGTRLTVT.

V is TRBV6-2 or TRBV6-3 and J is TRBJ2-1; 7 nucleotides line up with TRBD2. CDR1 is MNHEY and CDR2 is SVGEGT in the germline V gene. This CDR3 has 15 residues. Germline trimming cut 8 bases from V and 3 bases from J; bases unmatched to any gene: 10. The CDR3 DNA follows: TGTGCCAGCCACTCCGGGGACTACCTCTACAATGAGCAGTTCTTC. This codes for CASHSGDYLYNEQFF.